This TCR beta chain was sequenced during a study of blood T cell repertoires in COVID-19. Looking at the study overall: Researchers got acute and convalescent COVID-19 samples from the United States, Italy and Spain.

CDR1 SGHRS and CDR2 YFSETQ come from the germline V gene. The CDR3 consists of 17 residues. V shed 4 bases, J shed 3 bases, and the junction held 8 bases outside the gene matches. Each recovered donor of Cohort 3 presented with two negative PCRs, clearance, or symptom resolution. In the authors' methods: Researchers report that nucleated cell counts were estimated from reference gene primer amplification. Profiled with immunoSEQ multiplex PCR; TCRdb holds only in-frame clones, not every one. Clone size and the V and J calls come from that table; the DNA yielded D and trimming. The sample carries over 120,000 clones, about nine tenths recorded once.

The sample taken for sequencing was PBMCs or T cells enriched from blood (not recorded which). This chain uses TRBV5-1 with TRBJ2-3; 13 bases fit TRBD2. This sequence was found in a man aged 50-60 years who had recovered from COVID-19. The CDR3 region is CASSPGTSGIGTDTQYF. CDR3 nucleotides: TGCGCCAGCAGCCCGGGGACTAGCGGGATTGGGACAGATACGCAGTATTTT.